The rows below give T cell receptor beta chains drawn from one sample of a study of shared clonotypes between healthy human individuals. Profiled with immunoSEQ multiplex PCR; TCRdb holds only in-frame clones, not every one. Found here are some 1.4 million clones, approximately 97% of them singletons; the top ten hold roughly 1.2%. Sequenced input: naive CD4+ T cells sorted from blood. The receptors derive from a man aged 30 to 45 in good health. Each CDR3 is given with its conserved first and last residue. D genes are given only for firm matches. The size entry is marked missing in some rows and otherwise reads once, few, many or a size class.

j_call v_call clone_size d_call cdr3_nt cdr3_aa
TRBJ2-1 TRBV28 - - TGTGCCAGCAGTTCCCCACGGGAGCAGTTCTTC CASSSPREQFF
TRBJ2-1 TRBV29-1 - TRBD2 TGCAGCGTTCATCGGGAGGGCCTCAATGAGCAGTTCTTC CSVHREGLNEQFF
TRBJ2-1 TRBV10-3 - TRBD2 TGTGCCATCAGTGGGTCCGGGACTAGCGGCGAGCAGTTCTTC CAISGSGTSGEQFF
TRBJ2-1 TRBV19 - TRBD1 TGTGCCAGTAGTATAGCGAGACAGGGGTACAATGAGCAGTTCTTC CASSIARQGYNEQFF
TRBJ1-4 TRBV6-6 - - TGTGCCAGCAGTTACGGGGCATTAACTAATGAAAAACTGTTTTTT CASSYGALTNEKLFF
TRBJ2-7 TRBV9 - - TGTGCCAGCAGCGTAAATAGTTTAGTATCCTCCTACGAGCAGTACTTC CASSVNSLVSSYEQYF
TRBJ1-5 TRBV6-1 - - TGTGCCACCCAACACCCGAATCAGCCCCAGCATTTT CATQHPNQPQHF
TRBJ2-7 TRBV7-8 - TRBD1 TGTGCCAGCAGCTTAGCTATACGGACAGGGGGTACCTACGAGCAGTACTTC CASSLAIRTGGTYEQYF
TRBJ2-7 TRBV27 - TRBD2 TGTGCCAGCAGTTTTGGGACTAGCGGGGTTTTTTACGAGCAGTACTTC CASSFGTSGVFYEQYF
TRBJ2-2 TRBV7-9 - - TGTGCCAGCAGCCCGCCCGGCCAGGGTGGTCCCGGGGAGCTGTTTTTT CASSPPGQGGPGELFF
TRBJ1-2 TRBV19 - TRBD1 TGTGCCAGTACCCTCCGGGTGGGCCAGGGGGCCTATGGCTACACCTTC CASTLRVGQGAYGYTF
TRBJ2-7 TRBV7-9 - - TGTGCCAGCAGCTTGGCCGGGACTCCCTACGAGCAGTACTTC CASSLAGTPYEQYF
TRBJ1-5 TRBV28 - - TGTGCCAGCAGCCGCAGGGGAGATCAGCCCCAGCATTTT CASSRRGDQPQHF
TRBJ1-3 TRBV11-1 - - TGTGCCAGCAGCCCAGAGGGATCAGGGGCGGTTTCTGGAAACACCATATATTTT CASSPEGSGAVSGNTIYF
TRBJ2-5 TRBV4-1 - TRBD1 TGCGCCAGCAGCCAATCGCCGGGACAGGGGCAAGAGACCCAGTACTTC CASSQSPGQGQETQYF
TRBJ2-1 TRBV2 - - TGTGCCAGCAGTGAATCGGGGGGCGACTACAATGAGCAGTTCTTC CASSESGGDYNEQFF
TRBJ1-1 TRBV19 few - TGTGCCAGCTACAGGGATGGGGTGAACACTGAAGCTTTCTTT CASYRDGVNTEAFF
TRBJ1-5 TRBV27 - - TGTGCCAGCAGTTTATCTTGGGGCGCAGGTCAGCCCCAGCATTTT CASSLSWGAGQPQHF